This T cell receptor beta chain was captured in a study of T cells in Graves' hyperthyroidism and ophthalmopathy. General study points: Clonotypes that were expanded in thyroid above 0.001 mostly appeared in blood too.

This clonotype was seen ten or more times. What it binds is unknown. RNA transcripts provided the source from which TCR beta CDR3 regions were amplified. In the first-round RT-PCR of the TCR CDR3, the HTBI primer set was used. TCRdb re-called the multiplex PCR reads with MiXCR, one entry per CDR3 protein. The sample lists about 520,000 distinct CDR3 sequences; about a fifth were seen once. Hyperthyroidism had been newly diagnosed in patients aged 18 to 65, and its duration was under 2 months. Lactation, pregnancy, other autoimmune disease or uncontrolled infection excluded patients. Sequenced material: blood. This clonotype was sampled from a young man with Graves' hyperthyroidism.

CDR3 DNA: TGCAGTGCTAGCCTCCTTAAGGGTCCGACTGAAGCTTTCTTT. Its translation: CSASLLKGPTEAFF. This chain links TRBV20-1 with TRBJ1-1, with D unresolved. The CDR3 loop spans 14 amino acids. Germline values: CDR1 DFQATT, CDR2 SNEGSKA (reference sequence). Trimming removed 3 bases from V and 5 bases from J, with 16 bases in between.